This T cell receptor beta chain was identified in a study of monozygotic twins with inflammatory bowel disease. The RNA usage for each TCR library was approximately 4,000 ng of total RNA. Across eight separate reactions for each sample, cDNA was made. Through template switching, UMIs that included a 6-nucleotide sample barcode were added. Each CDR3 protein gets one entry in TCRdb, which reprocessed the 5' RACE reads and gives no DNA. The sample table sets out around 410,000 distinct CDR3 sequences. CDR3 length: 13 amino acids. The source of this sequence is a human donor with ulcerative colitis or Crohn's disease, or a healthy co-twin of an affected twin (not recorded which). The chain joins TRBV12-3 or TRBV12-4 to TRBJ2-6. Material: blood. The CDR3 spells CASSLSGVNTLTF.